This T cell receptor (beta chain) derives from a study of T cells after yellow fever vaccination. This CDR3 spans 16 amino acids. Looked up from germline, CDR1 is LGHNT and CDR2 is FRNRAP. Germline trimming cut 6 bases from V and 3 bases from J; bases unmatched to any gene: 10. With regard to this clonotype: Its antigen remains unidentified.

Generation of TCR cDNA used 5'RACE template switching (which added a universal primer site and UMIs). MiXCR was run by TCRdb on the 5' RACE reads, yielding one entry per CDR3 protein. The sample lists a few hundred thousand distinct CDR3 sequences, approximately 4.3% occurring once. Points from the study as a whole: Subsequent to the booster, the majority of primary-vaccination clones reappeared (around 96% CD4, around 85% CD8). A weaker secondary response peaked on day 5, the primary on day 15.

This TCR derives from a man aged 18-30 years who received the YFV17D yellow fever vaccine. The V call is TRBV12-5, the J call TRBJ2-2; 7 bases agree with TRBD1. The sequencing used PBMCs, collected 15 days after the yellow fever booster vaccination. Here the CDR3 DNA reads TGTGCTAGTGGCCCTGACAGGGTTTATGACACCGGGGAGCTGTTTTTT. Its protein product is CASGPDRVYDTGELFF.